Detailed here is one T cell receptor (beta chain). CDR3 length: 15 amino acids. The data are from a study of early T cells in non-severe SARS-CoV-2 infection. TCRdb re-called the 5' RACE reads through MiXCR, storing one row per CDR3 protein. The profile shows around 82,000 distinct CDR3 sequences, roughly 14% of them singletons. The genes are TRBV21-1 and TRBJ2-5; the table's D call, TRBD1, has no DNA check behind it. TRBV21-1 is noted as a pseudogene. Sequencing input: whole blood. This sequence was found in an adult who was a healthcare worker with PCR-confirmed SARS-CoV-2 infection or an uninfected control (not recorded which). Written as DNA, the CDR3 is TGTGCCAGCAGCAATAATCCTCGGGGGCAAGAGACCCAGTACTTC. It yields the protein CASSNNPRGQETQYF.